In its sample, the clone carrying this T cell receptor (beta chain) was seen a few times. In TCRdb, the RT-PCR reads were re-called with MiXCR into one record per CDR3 protein. The sample records 920,000 or so distinct CDR3 sequences, roughly 18% being singletons. These data are taken from a study of patients and donors after allogeneic stem cell transplantation. V shed 5 bases, J shed 2 bases, and the junction held 8 bases outside the gene matches. Germline V gene data show CDR1 as SGHAT and CDR2 as FQNNGV. CDR3 length: 16 amino acids. The chain links TRBV11-2 to TRBJ2-1; 8 nucleotides line up with TRBD2. This sequence originates from a human donor who was either an allogeneic HSCT recipient or a stem cell or donor lymphocyte infusion donor (not recorded which). It is not recorded whose cells these are; they may come from a transplant donor. Source material: blood, either unsorted or a sorted T cell fraction (not recorded which). CDR3 loop: CASSSRTSGAYNEQFF. The CDR3 DNA sequence: TGTGCCAGCAGCAGCCGAACTAGCGGAGCCTACAATGAGCAGTTCTTC.